These 6 T cell receptor beta chains share one sample of origin, sequenced in a study of human T cells and chemical hapten exposure. TCRdb passed the RACE reads through MiXCR, listing each CDR3 protein once. The sample has under 450,000 distinct CDR3 sequences, about 4.8% seen once; the top ten hold around 2.3%. Time point given: patch test 1, 2 weeks after DPC sensitization. Treatment reported: therapeutic diphenylcyclopropenone sensitization with weekly scalp DPC. Here the sequenced sample was whole blood, taken in connection with sensitization to the hapten diphenylcyclopropenone (DPC). These receptors were collected from a woman aged 45-60 years with alopecia areata. Some clones in this sample may be carry-over from other donors' samples.

This clonotype was recorded many times. The chain employs TRBV12-3 or TRBV12-4 and TRBJ2-2, with 8 nucleotides matching TRBD2. V shed 1 base, J shed 2 bases, and the junction held 6 bases outside the gene matches. The length of the CDR3 is 17 residues. CDR3: CASSLDLSGVNTGELFF. The CDR3 region has the DNA TGTGCCAGCAGTTTAGACCTTAGCGGGGTTAACACCGGGGAGCTGTTTTTT.

This clonotype was counted at least ten times. This chain links TRBV30 with TRBJ2-1, with D maybe TRBD2 (5 bases). V was cut by 2 bases and J by 9 bases, with 17 bases left in between. Germline V gives CDR1 GTSNPN, CDR2 SVGIG (reference sequence). The CDR3 sequence is 14 residues long. The CDR3: CAWSLDPNAGEQFF. The CDR3 DNA reads TGTGCCTGGAGTCTGGACCCGAATGCGGGTGAGCAGTTCTTC.

This clonotype has ten or more counts. The chain combines TRBV6-1 with TRBJ1-1, with D unclear. Germline V gene sequence: CDR1 MNHNS, CDR2 SASEGT. This CDR3 has 12 residues. V lost 1 base to trimming and J lost 8 bases, with 8 bases between them. The CDR3 sequence: CASSEGAGEAFF. The CDR3 bases are TGTGCCAGCAGTGAAGGGGCGGGAGAAGCTTTCTTT.

The gene calls are TRBV6-5 and TRBJ1-6; no clear D. CDR3 length: 15 amino acids. Trimming took off 0 bases at V and 6 bases at J, with 9 bases between the two ends. The germline CDR1 and CDR2 sequences are MNHEY and SVGAGI. CDR3 sequence (DNA): TGTGCCAGCAGTTACTCGGAACGGATTAATTCACCCCTCCACTTT. As protein: CASSYSERINSPLHF.

This clonotype showed up just a few times. The rearrangement uses TRBV15 and TRBJ2-4, with TRBD2 identical over 8 bases. Germline values: CDR1 LNHNV, CDR2 YYDKDF (reference sequence). The V gene end was trimmed by 5 bases and the J gene end by 1 base; junction bases not matched to a gene: 7. The CDR3 totals 16 residues. CDR3 DNA: TGTGCCACCAGCCGAAACCGCGGGGGGGCCAAAAACATTCAGTACTTC. It encodes CATSRNRGGAKNIQYF.

At least ten counts were recorded for this clonotype. The rearrangement uses TRBV14 and TRBJ1-5; no clear D. Trimming took off 3 bases at V and 3 bases at J, with 3 bases between the two ends. The CDR3 extends over 12 amino acids. Per germline, CDR1 SGHDN and CDR2 FVKESK. The CDR3 sequence is CASSQDNQPQHF. CDR3 in DNA: TGTGCCAGCAGCCAGGACAATCAGCCCCAGCATTTT.